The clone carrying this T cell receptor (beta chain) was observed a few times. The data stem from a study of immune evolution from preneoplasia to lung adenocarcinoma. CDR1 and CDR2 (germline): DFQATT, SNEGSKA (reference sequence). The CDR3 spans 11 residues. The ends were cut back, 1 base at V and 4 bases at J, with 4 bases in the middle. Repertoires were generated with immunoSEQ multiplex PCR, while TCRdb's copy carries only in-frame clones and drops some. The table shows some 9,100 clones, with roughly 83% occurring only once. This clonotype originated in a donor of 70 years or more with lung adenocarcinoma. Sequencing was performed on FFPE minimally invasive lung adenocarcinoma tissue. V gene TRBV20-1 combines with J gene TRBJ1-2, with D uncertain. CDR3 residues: CSARGTYGYTF. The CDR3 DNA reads TGCAGTGCTAGAGGCACCTATGGCTACACCTTC.